Listed below are T cell receptor beta chains from one sample, sequenced in a study of T cell responses to AZD1222 COVID-19 vaccine. Method: immunoSEQ multiplex PCR; TCRdb's copy keeps in-frame clones and lacks some. The sample records approximately 17,000 clones, over 60% being singletons. The sequences come from peripheral blood, collected 28 days after the second AZD1222 dose. The receptors were sampled from an adult who received the AZD1222 COVID-19 vaccine. The conserved cysteine and the conserved F or W are not part of the CDR3 here.

length: 13; V: TRBV7-8; J: TRBJ1-3; CDR3: ASSLQPRSGNTIY
length: 9; V: TRBV27; J: TRBJ1-1; CDR3: ASSTGQEAF
length: 13; V: TRBV7-3; J: TRBJ2-2; CDR3: ASSLAGGQPGELF
length: 14; V: TRBV2; J: TRBJ1-2; CDR3: ASSELRAGADYGYT
length: 12; V: TRBV7-2; J: TRBJ1-2; CDR3: ASSLGTGERGYT
length: 11; V: TRBV16; J: TRBJ2-7; CDR3: ASSRDRGSEQY
length: 14; V: TRBV7-2; J: TRBJ2-5; CDR3: ASSLRLAALQETQY
length: 12; V: TRBV28; J: TRBJ2-7; CDR3: ASSPRQVGYEQY
length: 10; V: TRBV19; J: TRBJ1-5; CDR3: ASSLSLGPQH
length: 12; V: TRBV19; J: TRBJ1-1; CDR3: ASTKLDRVTEAF
length: 11; V: TRBV7-2; J: TRBJ2-1; CDR3: ASSPGGSGEQF
length: 13; V: TRBV5-1; J: TRBJ2-1; CDR3: ASSARDRAYNEQF
length: 13; V: TRBV7-9; J: TRBJ2-2; CDR3: ASSELQGAAGELF
length: 12; V: TRBV5-6; J: TRBJ1-4; CDR3: ASSLGRQSRKLF
length: 14; V: TRBV4-1; J: TRBJ1-3; CDR3: ASSQDTGESGNTIY
length: 12; V: TRBV25-1; J: TRBJ2-5; CDR3: ASSGQGVRETQY
length: 13; V: TRBV7-2; J: TRBJ1-2; CDR3: ASSLGRQGVDGYT